This TCR beta chain was identified during a study of neoadjuvant nivolumab and ipilimumab in lung cancer. As regards this clone: No antigen is known for it.

The repertoire was sequenced with immunoSEQ multiplex PCR; TCRdb's copy has only in-frame clones and lacks some. The table has 40,000 or so clones, 89% seen once; the top ten hold about 3.3%. The V and J ends lost 1 base and 1 base respectively, with 14 bases between them. Germline CDR1 is SGHTA and CDR2 is FQGNSA. This CDR3 has 17 amino acids. Regarding the study as a whole: TCR richness and clonality were higher in tumors than adjacent uninvolved lung. From pretherapy to surgery, tumor richness and clonality rose with dual therapy. Pretherapy blood TCR richness correlated positively with resected tumor richness.

The origin of this receptor is an adult with non-small cell lung cancer. The V call is TRBV7-2, the J call TRBJ2-1; D gene unclear. The sample here was peripheral blood, taken before neoadjuvant nivolumab, alone or with ipilimumab. This CDR3 is CASSLVLGSPSYNEQFF. In DNA form, the CDR3 reads TGTGCCAGCAGCTTAGTACTCGGCTCCCCGTCCTACAATGAGCAGTTCTTC.